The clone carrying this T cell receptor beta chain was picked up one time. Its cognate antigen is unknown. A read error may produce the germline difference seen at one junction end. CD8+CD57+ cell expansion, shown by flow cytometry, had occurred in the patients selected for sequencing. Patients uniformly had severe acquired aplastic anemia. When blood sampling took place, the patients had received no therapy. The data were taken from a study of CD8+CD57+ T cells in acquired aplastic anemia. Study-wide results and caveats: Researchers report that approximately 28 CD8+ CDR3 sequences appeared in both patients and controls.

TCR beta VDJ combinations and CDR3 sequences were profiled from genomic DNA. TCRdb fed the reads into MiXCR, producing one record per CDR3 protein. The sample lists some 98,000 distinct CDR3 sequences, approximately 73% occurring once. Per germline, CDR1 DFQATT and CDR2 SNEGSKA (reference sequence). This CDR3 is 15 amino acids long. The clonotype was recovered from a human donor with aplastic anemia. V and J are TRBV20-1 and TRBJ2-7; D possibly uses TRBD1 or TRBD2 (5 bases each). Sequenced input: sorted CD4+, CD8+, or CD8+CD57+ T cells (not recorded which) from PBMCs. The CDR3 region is CSARVGAGPSYEQYF. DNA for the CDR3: TGCAGTGCTAGAGTCGGGGCAGGGCCCTCCTACGAACAGTACTTC.